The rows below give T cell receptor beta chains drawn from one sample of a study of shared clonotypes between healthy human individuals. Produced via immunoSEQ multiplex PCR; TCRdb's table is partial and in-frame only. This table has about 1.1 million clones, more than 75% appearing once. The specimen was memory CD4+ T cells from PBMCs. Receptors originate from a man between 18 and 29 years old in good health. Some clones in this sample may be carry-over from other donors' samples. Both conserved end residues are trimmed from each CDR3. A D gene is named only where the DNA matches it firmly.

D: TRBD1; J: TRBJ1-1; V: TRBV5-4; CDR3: ASSQLGTGVAF
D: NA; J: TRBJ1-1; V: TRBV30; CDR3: TWSDDRNTEAF
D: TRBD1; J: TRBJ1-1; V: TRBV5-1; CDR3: ASSPDRGVNTEAF
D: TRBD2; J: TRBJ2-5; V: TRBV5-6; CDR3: ASSLSLGLVRETQY
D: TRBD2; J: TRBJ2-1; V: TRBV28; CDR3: ASSKHGGAVNEQF
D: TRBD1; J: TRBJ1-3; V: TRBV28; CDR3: ASRIGGAGNTIY
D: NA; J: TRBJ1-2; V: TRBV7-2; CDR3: ASSLGFLRDGYT
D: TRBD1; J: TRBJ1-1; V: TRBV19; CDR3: ASRKRQGGDTEAF
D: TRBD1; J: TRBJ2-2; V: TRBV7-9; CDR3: ASSSRQGEAGELF
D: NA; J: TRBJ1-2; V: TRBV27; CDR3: ASSLKGTVGDNGYT
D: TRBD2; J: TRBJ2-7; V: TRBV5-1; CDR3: ASSSLLSGSAGEQY
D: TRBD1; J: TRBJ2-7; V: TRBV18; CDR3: ASSPVGQGVSYEQY